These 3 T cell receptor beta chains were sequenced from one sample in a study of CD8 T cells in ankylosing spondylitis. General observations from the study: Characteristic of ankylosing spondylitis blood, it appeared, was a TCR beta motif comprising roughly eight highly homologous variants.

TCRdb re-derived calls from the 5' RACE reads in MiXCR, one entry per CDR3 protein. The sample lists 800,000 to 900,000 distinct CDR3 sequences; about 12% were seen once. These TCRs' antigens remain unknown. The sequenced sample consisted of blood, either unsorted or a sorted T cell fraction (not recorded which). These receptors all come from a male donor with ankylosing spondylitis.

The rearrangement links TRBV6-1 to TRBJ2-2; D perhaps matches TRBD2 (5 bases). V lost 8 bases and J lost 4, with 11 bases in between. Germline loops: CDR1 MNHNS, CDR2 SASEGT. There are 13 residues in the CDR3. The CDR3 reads CASREHFTGELFF. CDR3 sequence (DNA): TGTGCCAGCCGGGAACACTTCACCGGGGAGCTGTTTTTT.

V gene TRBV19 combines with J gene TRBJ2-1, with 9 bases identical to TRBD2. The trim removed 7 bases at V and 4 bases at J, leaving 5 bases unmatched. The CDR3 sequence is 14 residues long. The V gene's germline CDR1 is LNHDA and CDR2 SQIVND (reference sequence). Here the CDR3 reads CASKTSGLYNEQFF. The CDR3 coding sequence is TGTGCCAGTAAGACTAGCGGATTATACAATGAGCAGTTCTTC.

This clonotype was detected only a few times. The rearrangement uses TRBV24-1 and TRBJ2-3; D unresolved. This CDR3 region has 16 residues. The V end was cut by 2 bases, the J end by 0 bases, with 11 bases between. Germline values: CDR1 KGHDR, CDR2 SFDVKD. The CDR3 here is CATSDSGRTSTDTQYF. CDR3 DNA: TGTGCCACCAGTGATTCAGGCAGAACTAGCACAGATACGCAGTATTTT.